This entry concerns a single T cell receptor beta chain. Its antigen remains unidentified. No base qualities exist here, and no much larger clone lies one base off it. This sample was included in a study of blood T cell repertoires in COVID-19 (TCRdb year 2020). Regarding the complete study: Samples covering the acute and convalescent phases of COVID-19 were provided by collaborators in the United States, Italy and Spain. Where HLA class I and class II types were available, the types were taken from metadata supplied by the sample provider, not from assay-based typing. The repertoires were made available in a free public database intended to serve as a resource for research on the immune response to SARS-CoV-2. The samples were drawn from two sources: the first 160 participants of the ongoing ImmuneRACE study, and approximately 1,300 subjects contributed by 6 global collaborators. Sample metadata almost always included a de-identified subject ID, COVID-19 status, age in years and sex. Deeply sampled blood TCRbeta repertoires from subjects exposed to, actively infected with, or recovered from COVID-19 were included in the dataset. The prospective study material was composed of cDNA or gDNA derived from T cells, B-cell-depleted T cells, or PBMCs.

TCRbeta CDR3 regions were amplified from genomic DNA using the immunoSEQ Assay, a bias-controlled multiplex PCR. Per the authors' processing: The number of nucleated cells in each sample was estimated from the amplification of reference gene primers within the assay. Sequence reads were collapsed and filtered to measure the absolute abundance of every unique TCRbeta CDR3 rearrangement. For each sample, productive Simpson clonality was calculated as the square root of Simpson's diversity index over productive rearrangements. The table was pulled from immuneACCESS by TCRdb, which kept in-frame rearrangements only. Such tables lose some clones; where checked, under half of the loss comes from unresolved V genes, and the rest has no known cause. The D gene and trimming were derived from the DNA, and the V and J assignments and clone size from that table. This sample gives about 140,000 clones in total; about 74% of them show up just once. Of the sample, about 15% is held by the ten largest clones.

Each collaborating institution followed its own protocols to collect whole blood in K2EDTA tubes. For TCRbeta analysis, collaborator samples were shipped as frozen whole blood, as isolated PBMCs, or as DNA extracted from either sample type. Findings and caveats that apply to the study as a whole: The amount of clinical and demographic metadata varied by source and participant and was provided uncurated.

As encoded in the germline V gene, CDR1 is MGHDK while CDR2 is SYGVNS. V lost 5 bases and J lost 0 bases, and the count of bases not matched to a germline gene is 6. Spanning cysteine to phenylalanine, the CDR3 consists of 15 amino acids. The kept DNA is CDR3 alone, 45 bases in frame from the first base. The receptor comes from a man in his forties or fifties with acute or convalescent COVID-19. Sequencing was carried out using peripheral blood. The rearranged chain carries TRBV25-1 and TRBJ1-1, with TRBD1 identical over 7 junction bases. CDR3 sequence: CASSRLGQVNTEAFF. The sequence in DNA is TGTGCCAGCAGTCGACTCGGACAGGTGAACACTGAAGCTTTCTTT.